This T cell receptor (beta chain) was documented in a study of blood T cell repertoires in COVID-19. Profiled with immunoSEQ multiplex PCR; TCRdb holds only in-frame clones, not every one. The sample gives about 120,000 clones, 75% to 90% of which show up once; approximately 20% is in the top ten. The germline V gene has CDR1 KGHSH and CDR2 LQKENI. Trimming removed 0 bases from V and 5 bases from J; junction bases left unmatched: 9. The length of the CDR3 is 18 residues. Material: peripheral blood. The V gene is TRBV18, the J gene TRBJ2-5; 13 bases align to TRBD2. The clonotype comes from a human donor with acute or convalescent COVID-19. The donor label of this sample is uncertain. In nucleotides, the CDR3 is TGTGCCAGCTCACCACCGATCACTAGCGGGAGGGCCGAGGAGACCCAGTACTTC. Encoded protein: CASSPPITSGRAEETQYF.